This entry describes one TCR beta chain. What it recognizes is unknown. Using immunoSEQ multiplex PCR, the repertoire was profiled, and TCRdb retains in-frame clones only, with some absent. This repertoire shows about 250,000 clones, less than 75% found once; its top ten account for approximately 15%. This sample was taken from a study of cytotoxic CD8 clonotypes in ibrutinib-treated CLL. The overall study: Partial responses numbered approximately 24 and complete responses 2; after a median approximately 70 months, about 15 stayed remitted and approximately 12 progressed. Sample averages reached hundreds of thousands of productive templates and some 94,000 productive rearrangements.

The length of the CDR3 is 14 residues. Trimming stripped 4 bases from V and 4 bases from J, with 15 bases between. Per the germline V gene, CDR1 is SGDLS and CDR2 is YYNGEE. Study-wide results and limits: Clonality went up at the time of ibrutinib response, stayed stable in sustained remission, and later dropped back toward its baseline level at progression. Under therapy, public clonotypes either contracted or stayed stable, and they were uncommon.

The receptor comes from a human donor with chronic lymphocytic leukemia. The genes are TRBV9 and TRBJ2-7, with a weak D call TRBD2 (7 bases). The source was PBMCs, collected after 24 months of ibrutinib treatment. The CDR3 DNA is TGTGCCAGCAGCCCAATAGGGGGGGCTTACGAGCAGTACTTC. It specifies CASSPIGGAYEQYF. Full variable domain (missing parts from reference TRBV9 and TRBJ2-7): DSGVTQTPKHLITATGQRVTLRCSPRSGDLSVYWYQQSLDQGLQFLIQYYNGEERAKGNILERFSAQQFPDLHSELNLSSLELGDSALYFCASSPIGGAYEQYFGPGTRLTVT.